One sample yielded the 31 T cell receptor beta chains listed below, sequenced in a study of sequential checkpoint blockade in melanoma. Treatment indicated: randomized to nivolumab then ipilimumab (arm A) or the reverse (arm B). The table came from immunoSEQ multiplex PCR; TCRdb's copy has only in-frame clones and leaves some out. The sample has 16,000 or so clones; 70% to 80% are singletons. The sequences come from CD8+ T cells sorted from blood (inferred from file names), collected from a patient given nivolumab and ipilimumab in sequence. The receptors were sampled from a human donor with melanoma.

The chain links TRBV4-1 to TRBJ1-5; perhaps TRBD1 as D (6 bases). The CDR3 length is 15 residues. Germline V gene data show CDR1 as MGHRA and CDR2 as YSYEKL. The V end lost 1 base, the J end lost 6 bases, and 13 bases lay between the germline ends. The CDR3: CASSQGTGLVQPQHF. CDR3 bases: TGCGCCAGCAGCCAAGGCACAGGGCTAGTTCAGCCCCAGCATTTT.

The chain carries TRBV29-1 and TRBJ2-7; 8 bases are a match to TRBD1. This CDR3 is 14 amino acids long. Trimming at V came to 0 bases and at J to 3 bases, leaving 4 bases not matched to a gene. Germline assignment: CDR1 SQVTM and CDR2 ANQGSEA. In nucleotides, the CDR3 is TGCAGCGTTGAAGACGGAACAGGGGGCTACGAGCAGTACTTC. It specifies CSVEDGTGGYEQYF.

This chain joins TRBV5-4 and TRBJ2-7; 7 bases are a match to TRBD1. The CDR3 contains 14 residues. Trimming at V came to 3 bases and at J to 2 bases, leaving 5 bases not matched to a gene. Germline values: CDR1 SGHNT, CDR2 YYREEE (reference sequence). The CDR3 DNA sequence: TGTGCCAGCAGCTCTGACAGGGAGCCCTACGAGCAGTACTTC. It is translated as CASSSDREPYEQYF.

This clone was detected only a few times. The gene calls are TRBV19 and TRBJ2-7, with 12 positions matching TRBD2. This CDR3 is 15 amino acids long. V gave up 7 bases and J gave up 0 bases; unmatched junction bases: 4. CDR1 is LNHDA and CDR2 is SQIVND in the germline V gene (reference sequence). The CDR3 loop is CASTATSGSSYEQYF. CDR3 nucleotide sequence: TGTGCCAGTACCGCGACTAGCGGGAGCTCCTACGAGCAGTACTTC.

This sequence joins TRBV5-1 and TRBJ1-1; 8 nucleotides align to TRBD1. The CDR3 is 14 amino acids. Trimming removed 1 base from V and 5 bases from J; junction bases left unmatched: 4. Per germline, CDR1 SGHRS and CDR2 YFSETQ. Here the CDR3 reads CASSLFRGRTEAFF. CDR3 nucleotides: TGCGCCAGCAGCTTGTTCAGGGGGCGAACTGAAGCTTTCTTT.

This clone appeared a few times. The gene calls are TRBV28 and TRBJ1-4; D possibly corresponds to TRBD1 (6 bases). The germline gives CDR1 MDHEN, CDR2 SYDVKM. The V end lost 6 bases, the J end lost 8 bases, and 19 bases lay between the germline ends. The length of the CDR3 is 15 residues. CDR3: CASRSSGTKREKLFF. As DNA, the CDR3 is TGTGCCAGCAGATCCTCCGGGACAAAACGCGAAAAACTGTTTTTT.

This chain uses TRBV28 with TRBJ2-7; TRBD2 agrees at 7 bases. The CDR3 has 13 residues. V was clipped by 5 bases and J by 1 base; unmatched bases: 2. Germline V gives CDR1 MDHEN, CDR2 SYDVKM. In DNA, the CDR3 is TGTGCCAGCAGTATAGCGGGTTCCTACGAGCAGTACTTC. Amino acids: CASSIAGSYEQYF.

V usage is TRBV7-9 and J usage is TRBJ2-7; D gene unclear. V was pared by 1 base and J by 2 bases, with 9 bases between. Per the germline V gene, CDR1 is SEHNR and CDR2 is FQNEAQ (reference sequence). The CDR3 length is 14 residues. The CDR3 loop reads CASSLEALPYEQYF. For the CDR3, the DNA is TGTGCCAGCAGCTTAGAAGCATTACCCTACGAGCAGTACTTC.

The chain recombines TRBV18 with TRBJ2-1; D not resolved. V was shortened by 0 bases and J by 8 bases, with 14 bases between the two germline ends. The CDR3 is 15 amino acids. The V gene's germline CDR1 is KGHSH and CDR2 LQKENI. CDR3 nucleotide sequence: TGTGCCAGCTCACCACCGCCACCTTCGCCGGATGAGCAGTTCTTC. Protein sequence: CASSPPPPSPDEQFF. The full variable domain, with the rest looked up from reference TRBV18 and TRBJ2-1, is NAGVMQNPRHLVRRRGQEARLRCSPMKGHSHVYWYRQLPEEGLKFMVYLQKENIIDESGMPKERFSAEFPKEGPSILRIQQVVRGDSAAYFCASSPPPPSPDEQFFGPGTRLTVL.

The V and J genes are TRBV2 and TRBJ2-7; 10 nucleotides line up with TRBD2. V gave up 7 bases and J gave up 7 bases; unmatched junction bases: 13. The CDR3 is 15 residues long. Germline values: CDR1 SNHLY, CDR2 FYNNEI. The CDR3 DNA is TGTGCCAGCACCGATCCCCTAGCGGGAGTGGGGGAGCAGTACTTC. Translation gives CASTDPLAGVGEQYF.

The rearrangement uses TRBV7-9 and TRBJ2-1; D call uncertain. CDR1 and CDR2 (germline): SEHNR, FQNEAQ (reference sequence). Trimming cost V 2 bases and J 7 bases, with 9 bases left between them. The CDR3 runs to 13 residues. The CDR3 here is CASSLSSGNEQFF. For the CDR3, the DNA is TGTGCCAGCAGCTTATCATCCGGGAATGAGCAGTTCTTC.

The chain joins TRBV9 to TRBJ1-5, with 7 bases lining up with TRBD1. In germline, CDR1 is SGDLS, CDR2 YYNGEE. V dropped 0 bases and J dropped 0; count of bases not matched to a gene: 6. The CDR3 consists of 17 residues. In DNA form, the CDR3 reads TGTGCCAGCAGCGTAGGGGACAGTGACTATAGCAATCAGCCCCAGCATTTT. As protein: CASSVGDSDYSNQPQHF. The full variable domain, in which reference TRBV9 and TRBJ1-5 provide the parts outside the CDR3, is DSGVTQTPKHLITATGQRVTLRCSPRSGDLSVYWYQQSLDQGLQFLIQYYNGEERAKGNILERFSAQQFPDLHSELNLSSLELGDSALYFCASSVGDSDYSNQPQHFGDGTRLSIL.

The J gene is TRBJ2-7, the V gene TRBV28; TRBD2 agrees at 10 bases. CDR1 and CDR2 (germline): MDHEN, SYDVKM. The CDR3 extends over 16 amino acids. V lost 4 bases to trimming and J lost 4 bases; unmatched junction nucleotides: 10. The CDR3 bases are TGTGCCAGCAGTTCCTGGACTAGCGGACGTCTTTACGAGCAGTACTTC. Its translation is CASSSWTSGRLYEQYF.

J is TRBJ2-7 and V is TRBV6-5; perhaps TRBD1 as D (6 bases). Per germline, CDR1 MNHEY and CDR2 SVGAGI. V was shortened by 6 bases and J by 2 bases, with 14 bases between the two germline ends. The CDR3 runs 14 residues. CDR3 DNA: TGTGCCAGCAGCTTTGGACAGCTAGCCTACGAGCAGTACTTC. This codes for CASSFGQLAYEQYF.

This chain uses TRBV4-1 with TRBJ1-4; TRBD1 matches at 7 bases. V lost 4 bases, J lost 8 bases, and 7 bases stayed unmatched. CDR1 MGHRA and CDR2 YSYEKL come from the germline V gene. The CDR3 consists of 14 residues. This chain's CDR3 is CASSPDRTEEKLFF. CDR3 sequence (DNA): TGCGCCAGCAGCCCGGACAGGACAGAGGAAAAACTGTTTTTT.

The V call is TRBV9, the J call TRBJ2-7; 7 bases line up with TRBD1. Germline CDR1 reads SGDLS; CDR2 reads YYNGEE. The CDR3 totals 15 residues. V lost 2 bases to trimming and J lost 1 base; unmatched junction nucleotides: 6. The CDR3 coding sequence is TGTGCCAGCAGCGTCTCGCCGGACAGGTCCTACGAGCAGTACTTC. It encodes CASSVSPDRSYEQYF. Complete variable domain (other parts from reference TRBV9 and TRBJ2-7): DSGVTQTPKHLITATGQRVTLRCSPRSGDLSVYWYQQSLDQGLQFLIQYYNGEERAKGNILERFSAQQFPDLHSELNLSSLELGDSALYFCASSVSPDRSYEQYFGPGTRLTVT.

The CDR3 loop reads CASSQDWAPSGRAVEQYF. CDR3 nucleotides: TGCGCCAGCAGCCAAGATTGGGCACCTAGCGGGAGGGCCGTCGAGCAGTACTTC. The chain is built from TRBV4-3 and TRBJ2-7, with 12 bases fitting TRBD2. After removal of 0 bases from V and 6 bases from J, the junction contained 12 bases not matched to a gene. This CDR3 region has 18 residues. Per germline, CDR1 LGHNA and CDR2 YSLEER.

The V call is TRBV19, the J call TRBJ1-6; D remains ambiguous. The CDR3 consists of 14 residues. Germline V lookup: CDR1 LNHDA, CDR2 SQIVND (reference sequence). Deletions cut 3 bases from V and 8 bases from J, with 11 bases between. The CDR3 reads CASSIGNAYSPLHF. In DNA form, the CDR3 reads TGTGCCAGTAGTATCGGGAACGCTTATTCACCCCTCCACTTT.

J is TRBJ2-7 and V is TRBV7-6; 9 nucleotides line up with TRBD2. Trimming took 5 bases from V and 1 from J; bases not matched to a gene: 6. The CDR3 has 15 amino acids. Germline V CDR1 and CDR2: SGHVS, FNYEAQ. The CDR3 nucleotides read TGTGCCAGCAGCCCAGGCGGGGGGGTATCCTACGAGCAGTACTTC. It encodes CASSPGGGVSYEQYF.

The chain is built from TRBV6-5 and TRBJ1-2; D is possibly TRBD1 (6 bases). This CDR3 contains 16 residues. The germline gives CDR1 MNHEY, CDR2 SVGAGI. Deletions cut 0 bases from V and 3 bases from J, with 14 bases between. The CDR3 reads CASSYSWRGRDYGYTF. The CDR3 region has the DNA TGTGCCAGCAGTTACTCGTGGAGGGGGAGGGACTATGGCTACACCTTC.

This chain uses TRBV5-1 with TRBJ2-7; the match to TRBD2 covers 8 bases. The germline gives CDR1 SGHRS, CDR2 YFSETQ. This CDR3 has 14 residues. V was pared by 4 bases and J by 0 bases, with 3 bases of the junction left unmatched. The CDR3 region is CASSAGTSSYEQYF. CDR3 in DNA: TGCGCCAGCAGCGCCGGGACTAGCTCCTACGAGCAGTACTTC.

This clone has just a few counts. The rearrangement joins TRBV27 to TRBJ2-7, with 9 bases lining up with TRBD1. J lost 6 bases, V lost 3 bases, and 6 bases had no gene match. CDR1 is MNHEY and CDR2 is SMNVEV in the germline V gene (reference sequence). CDR3 length equals 14 residues. The CDR3 protein is CASSFSGQGLEQYF. Here the CDR3 DNA reads TGTGCCAGCAGTTTCTCGGGACAGGGCCTCGAGCAGTACTTC.

The J gene is TRBJ1-5, the V gene TRBV10-3, with TRBD1 matching over 7 bases. V was clipped by 4 bases and J by 3 bases; unmatched bases: 3. CDR1 and CDR2 from the germline V gene are ENHRY and SYGVKD. The length of the CDR3 is 14 residues. For the CDR3, the DNA is TGTGCCATCAGTGGGGACAGTTTCAATCAGCCCCAGCATTTT. It is translated as CAISGDSFNQPQHF.

This clone was detected only a few times. The rearrangement joins TRBV7-9 to TRBJ1-2; TRBD1 aligns across 9 bases. The CDR3 spans 14 residues. V shed 5 bases, J shed 5 bases, and the junction held 6 bases outside the gene matches. Germline assignment: CDR1 SEHNR and CDR2 FQNEAQ (reference sequence). In nucleotides, the CDR3 is TGTGCCAGCAGCCGACAGGGGGTAGGTTATGGCTACACCTTC. Amino acid sequence: CASSRQGVGYGYTF.

The CDR3 DNA follows: TGTGCCTGGAGTCTAGGGACAGTTTCCAGCTACACCTTC. Amino acids: CAWSLGTVSSYTF. The chain combines TRBV30 with TRBJ1-2; 7 bases fit TRBD1. V was clipped by 2 bases and J by 9 bases; unmatched bases: 9. This CDR3 region has 13 residues. CDR1 and CDR2 (germline): GTSNPN, SVGIG (reference sequence).

The rearrangement joins TRBV6-6 to TRBJ1-5, with TRBD1 matching 10 bases. With 5 bases clipped from V and 5 bases from J, the junction kept 6 bases outside the gene matches. The CDR3 loop spans 15 amino acids. The V gene's germline CDR1 is MNHNY and CDR2 SVGAGI (reference sequence). CDR3 sequence (DNA): TGTGCCAGCAGTCGCGGGACAGGGGCCTATCAGCCCCAGCATTTT. Translating gives CASSRGTGAYQPQHF.

The CDR3 nucleotides are TGCAGCGTTGATTCAGGGGGCGACGGCACTGAAGCTTTCTTT. Protein: CSVDSGGDGTEAFF. The chain carries TRBV29-1 and TRBJ1-1; 8 nucleotides line up with TRBD1. The V gene end was trimmed by 3 bases and the J gene end by 4 bases; junction bases not matched to a gene: 7. Germline CDR1 is SQVTM and CDR2 is ANQGSEA. The length of the CDR3 is 14 residues.

This clone was counted a few times. The chain employs TRBV7-9 and TRBJ2-7, with 13 bases fitting TRBD2. V gave up 6 bases and J gave up 3 bases; unmatched junction bases: 8. The CDR3 is 16 amino acids. Germline V gene data show CDR1 as SEHNR and CDR2 as FQNEAQ (reference sequence). CDR3 protein: CASSLWGTSGNYEQYF. The CDR3 region has the DNA TGTGCCAGCAGTTTGTGGGGGACTAGCGGGAACTACGAGCAGTACTTC. The full variable domain, completed using reference TRBV7-9 and TRBJ2-7, is DTGVSQNPRHKITKRGQNVTFRCDPISEHNRLYWYRQTLGQGPEFLTYFQNEAQLEKSRLLSDRFSAERPKGSFSTLEIQRTEQGDSAMYLCASSLWGTSGNYEQYFGPGTRLTVT.

CDR3 sequence reads: CASSGLSSGANVLTF. The CDR3 coding sequence is TGTGCCAGCAGTGGTTTGAGCTCTGGGGCCAACGTCCTGACTTTC. The chain uses TRBV27 and TRBJ2-6; D gene uncertain. Trimming cost V 5 bases and J 0 bases, with 8 bases left between them. Germline lookup yields CDR1 MNHEY and CDR2 SMNVEV (reference sequence). The CDR3 covers 15 residues. The full variable domain, in which reference TRBV27 and TRBJ2-6 provide the parts outside the CDR3, is EAQVTQNPRYLITVTGKKLTVTCSQNMNHEYMSWYRQDPGLGLRQIYYSMNVEVTDKGDVPEGYKVSRKEKRNFPLILESPSPNQTSLYFCASSGLSSGANVLTFGAGSRLTVL.

The rearrangement uses TRBV25-1 and TRBJ2-2; D may be TRBD1 (5 bases). Germline CDR1 and CDR2: MGHDK and SYGVNS. Trimming took 4 bases from V and 4 from J, leaving 10 bases between them. CDR3 length equals 14 residues. The CDR3 DNA is TGTGCCAGCAGTGTAACAGGCCGCACCGGGGAGCTGTTTTTT. Translation: CASSVTGRTGELFF.

In its sample, this clone was seen once. The rearrangement joins TRBV4-1 to TRBJ1-2, with D unclear. The V gene lost 1 base and the J gene lost 8 bases, with 11 bases spanning the gap. The CDR3 contains 13 residues. The germline V gene has CDR1 MGHRA and CDR2 YSYEKL. The CDR3 sequence is CASSQVSSKGYTF. The CDR3 region has the DNA TGCGCCAGCAGCCAAGTATCCAGTAAAGGCTACACCTTC.